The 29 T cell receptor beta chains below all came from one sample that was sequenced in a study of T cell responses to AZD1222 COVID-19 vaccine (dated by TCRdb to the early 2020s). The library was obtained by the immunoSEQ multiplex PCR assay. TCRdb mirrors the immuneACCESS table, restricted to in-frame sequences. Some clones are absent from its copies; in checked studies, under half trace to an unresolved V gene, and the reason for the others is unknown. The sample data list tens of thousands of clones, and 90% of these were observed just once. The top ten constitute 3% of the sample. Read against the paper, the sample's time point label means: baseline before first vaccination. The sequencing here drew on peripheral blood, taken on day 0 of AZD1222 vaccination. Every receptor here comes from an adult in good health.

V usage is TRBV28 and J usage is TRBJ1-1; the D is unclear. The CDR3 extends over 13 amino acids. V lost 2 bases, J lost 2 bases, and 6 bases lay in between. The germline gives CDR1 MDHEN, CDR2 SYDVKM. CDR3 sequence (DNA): TGTGCCAGCAGTTTAAATACAAACACTGAAGCTTTCTTT. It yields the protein CASSLNTNTEAFF.

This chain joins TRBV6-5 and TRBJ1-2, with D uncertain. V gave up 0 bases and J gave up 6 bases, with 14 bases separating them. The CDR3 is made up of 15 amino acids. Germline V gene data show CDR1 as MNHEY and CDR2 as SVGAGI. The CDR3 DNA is TGTGCCAGCAGTTACTCGTCGGGGATTCAGGATGGCTACACCTTC. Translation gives CASSYSSGIQDGYTF.

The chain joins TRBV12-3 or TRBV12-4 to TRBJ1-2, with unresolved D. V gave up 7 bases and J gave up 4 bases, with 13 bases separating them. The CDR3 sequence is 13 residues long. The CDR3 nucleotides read TGTGCCAGCACCCGTGATACTACCTATGGCTACACCTTC. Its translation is CASTRDTTYGYTF.

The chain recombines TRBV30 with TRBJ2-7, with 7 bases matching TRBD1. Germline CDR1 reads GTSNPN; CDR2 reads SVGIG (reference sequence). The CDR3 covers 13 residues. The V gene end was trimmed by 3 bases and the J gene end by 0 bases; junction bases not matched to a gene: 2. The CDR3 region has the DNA TGTGCCTGGAGGGCAGGGGGCTCCTACGAGCAGTACTTC. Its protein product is CAWRAGGSYEQYF. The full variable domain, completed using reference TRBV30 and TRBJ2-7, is SQTIHQWPATLVQPVGSPLSLECTVEGTSNPNLYWYRQAAGRGLQLLFYSVGIGQISSEVPQNLSASRPQDRQFILSSKKLLLSDSGFYLCAWRAGGSYEQYFGPGTRLTVT.

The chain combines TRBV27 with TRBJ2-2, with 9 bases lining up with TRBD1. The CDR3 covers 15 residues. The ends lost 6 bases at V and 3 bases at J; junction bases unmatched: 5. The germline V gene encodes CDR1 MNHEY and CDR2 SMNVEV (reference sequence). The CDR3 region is CASRSGTGYTGELFF. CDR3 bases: TGTGCCAGCAGGTCCGGGACAGGGTACACCGGGGAGCTGTTTTTT.

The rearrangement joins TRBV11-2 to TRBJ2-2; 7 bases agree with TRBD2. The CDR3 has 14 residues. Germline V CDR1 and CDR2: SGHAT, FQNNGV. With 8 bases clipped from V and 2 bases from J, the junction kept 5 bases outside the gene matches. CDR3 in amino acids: CASQGLPNTGELFF. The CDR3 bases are TGTGCCAGCCAGGGACTACCAAACACCGGGGAGCTGTTTTTT.

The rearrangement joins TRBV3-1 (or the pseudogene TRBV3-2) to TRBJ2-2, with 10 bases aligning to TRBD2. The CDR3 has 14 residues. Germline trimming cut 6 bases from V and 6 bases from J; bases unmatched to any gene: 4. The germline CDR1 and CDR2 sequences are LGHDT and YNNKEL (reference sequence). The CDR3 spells CASRGLALAGELFF. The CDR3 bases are TGTGCCAGCAGGGGACTAGCGCTCGCCGGGGAGCTGTTTTTT.

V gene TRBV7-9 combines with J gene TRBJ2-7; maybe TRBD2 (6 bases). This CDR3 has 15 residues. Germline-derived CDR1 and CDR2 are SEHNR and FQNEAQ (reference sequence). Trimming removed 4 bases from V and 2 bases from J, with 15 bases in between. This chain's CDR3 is CASSYDSGETYEQYF. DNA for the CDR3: TGTGCCAGCAGCTACGATTCGGGGGAGACCTACGAGCAGTACTTC. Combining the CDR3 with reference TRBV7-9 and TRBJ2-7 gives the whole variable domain DTGVSQNPRHKITKRGQNVTFRCDPISEHNRLYWYRQTLGQGPEFLTYFQNEAQLEKSRLLSDRFSAERPKGSFSTLEIQRTEQGDSAMYLCASSYDSGETYEQYFGPGTRLTVT.

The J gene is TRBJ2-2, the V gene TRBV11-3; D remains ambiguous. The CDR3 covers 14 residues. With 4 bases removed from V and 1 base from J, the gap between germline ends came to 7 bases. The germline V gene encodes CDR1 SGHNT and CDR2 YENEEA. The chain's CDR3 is CASSSMENTGELFF. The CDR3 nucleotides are TGTGCCAGCAGCTCCATGGAGAACACCGGGGAGCTGTTTTTT.

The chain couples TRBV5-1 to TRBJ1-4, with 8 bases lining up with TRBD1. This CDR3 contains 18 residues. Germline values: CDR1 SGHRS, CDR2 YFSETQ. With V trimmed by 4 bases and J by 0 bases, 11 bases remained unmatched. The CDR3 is CASSGEDRVPSTNEKLFF. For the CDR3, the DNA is TGCGCCAGCAGCGGCGAGGACAGGGTCCCCTCAACTAATGAAAAACTGTTTTTT.

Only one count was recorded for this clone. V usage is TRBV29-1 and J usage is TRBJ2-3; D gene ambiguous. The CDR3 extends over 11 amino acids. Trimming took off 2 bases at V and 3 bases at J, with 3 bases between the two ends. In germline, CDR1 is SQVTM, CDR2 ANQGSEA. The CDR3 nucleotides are TGCAGCGTTGAAAGGACAGATACGCAGTATTTT. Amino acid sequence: CSVERTDTQYF.

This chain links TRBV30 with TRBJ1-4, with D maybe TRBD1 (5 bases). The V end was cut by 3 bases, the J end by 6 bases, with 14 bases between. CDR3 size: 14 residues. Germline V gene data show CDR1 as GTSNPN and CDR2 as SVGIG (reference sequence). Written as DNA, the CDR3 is TGTGCCTGGAGCCTAAGGGGCTGGGATGAAAAACTGTTTTTT. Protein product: CAWSLRGWDEKLFF.

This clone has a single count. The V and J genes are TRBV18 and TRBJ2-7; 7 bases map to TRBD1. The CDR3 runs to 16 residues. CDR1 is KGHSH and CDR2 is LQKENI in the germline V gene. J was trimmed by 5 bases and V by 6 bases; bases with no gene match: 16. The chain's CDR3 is CASSIATGIGFHEQYF. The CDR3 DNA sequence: TGTGCCAGCTCTATAGCGACAGGGATCGGATTTCACGAGCAGTACTTC.

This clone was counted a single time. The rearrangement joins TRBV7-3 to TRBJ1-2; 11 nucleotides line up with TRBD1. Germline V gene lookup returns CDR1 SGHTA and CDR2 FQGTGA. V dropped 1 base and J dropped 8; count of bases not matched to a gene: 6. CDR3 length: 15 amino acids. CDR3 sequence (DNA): TGTGCCAGCAGCTTAATGGGACAGGGGGTTGGAGGCTACACCTTC. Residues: CASSLMGQGVGGYTF. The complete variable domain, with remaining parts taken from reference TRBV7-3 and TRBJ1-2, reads GAGVSQTPSNKVTEKGKYVELRCDPISGHTALYWYRQSLGQGPEFLIYFQGTGAADDSGLPNDRFFAVRPEGSVSTLKIQRTERGDSAVYLCASSLMGQGVGGYTFGSGTRLTVV.

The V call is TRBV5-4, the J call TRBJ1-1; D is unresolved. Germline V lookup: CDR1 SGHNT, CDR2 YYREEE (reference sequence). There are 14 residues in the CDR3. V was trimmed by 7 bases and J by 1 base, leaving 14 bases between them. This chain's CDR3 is CASHATTANTEAFF. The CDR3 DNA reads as TGTGCCAGCCACGCTACAACAGCGAACACTGAAGCTTTCTTT.

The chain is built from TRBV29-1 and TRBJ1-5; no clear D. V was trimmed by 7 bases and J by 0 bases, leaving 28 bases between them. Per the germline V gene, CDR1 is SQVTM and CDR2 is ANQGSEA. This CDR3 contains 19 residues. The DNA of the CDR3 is TGCAGCGCCGAACCGGCGGCCCGCTGGTTAAGGTATAGCAATCAGCCCCAGCATTTT. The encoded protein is CSAEPAARWLRYSNQPQHF.

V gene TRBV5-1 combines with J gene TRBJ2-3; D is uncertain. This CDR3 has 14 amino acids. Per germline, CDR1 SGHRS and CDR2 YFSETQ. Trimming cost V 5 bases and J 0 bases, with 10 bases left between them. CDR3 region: CASRFHSSTDTQYF. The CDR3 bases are TGCGCCAGCAGATTCCACAGCAGCACAGATACGCAGTATTTT.

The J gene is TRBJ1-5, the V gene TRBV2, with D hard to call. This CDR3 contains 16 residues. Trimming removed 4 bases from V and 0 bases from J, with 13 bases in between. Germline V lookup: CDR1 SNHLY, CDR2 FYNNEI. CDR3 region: CASSVSAVYSNQPQHF. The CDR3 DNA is TGTGCCAGCAGTGTTAGTGCAGTATATAGCAATCAGCCCCAGCATTTT.

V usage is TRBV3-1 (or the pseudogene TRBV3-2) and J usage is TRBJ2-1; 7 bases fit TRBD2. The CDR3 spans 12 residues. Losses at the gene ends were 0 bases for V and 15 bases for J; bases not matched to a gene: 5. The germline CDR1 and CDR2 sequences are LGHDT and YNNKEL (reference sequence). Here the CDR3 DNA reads TGTGCCAGCAGCCAAGAGGGGCGGGAGTGGTTCTTC. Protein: CASSQEGREWFF.

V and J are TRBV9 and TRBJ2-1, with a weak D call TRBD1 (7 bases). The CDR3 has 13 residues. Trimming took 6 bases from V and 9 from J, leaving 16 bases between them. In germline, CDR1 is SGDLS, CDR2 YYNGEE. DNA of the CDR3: TGTGCCAGCAACTCAGGGGGGCTAGGTGAGCAGTTCTTC. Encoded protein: CASNSGGLGEQFF.

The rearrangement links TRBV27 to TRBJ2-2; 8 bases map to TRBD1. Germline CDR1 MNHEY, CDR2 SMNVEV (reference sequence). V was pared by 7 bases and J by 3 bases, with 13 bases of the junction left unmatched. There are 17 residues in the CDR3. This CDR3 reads CASKDHRDRHYTGELFF. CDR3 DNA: TGTGCCAGCAAGGACCACCGGGACAGGCATTACACCGGGGAGCTGTTTTTT.

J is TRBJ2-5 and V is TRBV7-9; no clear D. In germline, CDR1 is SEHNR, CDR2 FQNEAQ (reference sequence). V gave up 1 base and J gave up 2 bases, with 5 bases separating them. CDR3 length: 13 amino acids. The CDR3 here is CASSLGLQETQYF. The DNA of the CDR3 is TGTGCCAGCAGCTTAGGTCTTCAAGAGACCCAGTACTTC.

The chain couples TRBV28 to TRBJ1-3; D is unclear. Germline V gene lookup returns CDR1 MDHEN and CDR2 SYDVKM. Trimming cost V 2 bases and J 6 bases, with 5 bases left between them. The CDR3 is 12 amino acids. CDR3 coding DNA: TGTGCCAGCAGTTTACAAGAAAACACCATATATTTT. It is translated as CASSLQENTIYF.

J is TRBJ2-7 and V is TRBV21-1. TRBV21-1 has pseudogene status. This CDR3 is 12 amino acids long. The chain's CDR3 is CASSPTPYEQYF. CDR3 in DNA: TGTGCCAGCAGCCCGACCCCCTACGAGCAGTACTTC.

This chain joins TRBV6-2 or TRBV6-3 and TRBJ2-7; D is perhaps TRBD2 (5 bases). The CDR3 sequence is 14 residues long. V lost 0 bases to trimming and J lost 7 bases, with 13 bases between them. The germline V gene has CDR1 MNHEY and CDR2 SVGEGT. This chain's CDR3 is CASSYSEVSGEQYF. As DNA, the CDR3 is TGTGCCAGCAGTTACTCGGAGGTCTCGGGGGAGCAGTACTTC.

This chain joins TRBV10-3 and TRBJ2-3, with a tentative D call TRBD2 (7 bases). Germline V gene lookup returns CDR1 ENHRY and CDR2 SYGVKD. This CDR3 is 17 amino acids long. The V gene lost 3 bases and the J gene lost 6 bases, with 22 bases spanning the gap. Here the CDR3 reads CAISEPHRGGAADTQYF. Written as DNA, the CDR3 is TGTGCCATCAGTGAACCACACCGTGGGGGGGCAGCTGATACGCAGTATTTT.

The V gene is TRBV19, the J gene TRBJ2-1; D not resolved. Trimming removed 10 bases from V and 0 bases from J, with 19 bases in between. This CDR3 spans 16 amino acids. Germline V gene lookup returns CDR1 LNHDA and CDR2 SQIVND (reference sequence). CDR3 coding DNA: TGTGCCACCCCCACCCGCGTAAAGAGCTCCTACAATGAGCAGTTCTTC. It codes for CATPTRVKSSYNEQFF.

As DNA, the CDR3 is TGCAGTGCTTTCGACTCCAATGAGCAGTTCTTC. Translating gives CSAFDSNEQFF. The chain joins TRBV20-1 to TRBJ2-1; D gene ambiguous. Germline V gene lookup returns CDR1 DFQATT and CDR2 SNEGSKA (reference sequence). Deletions cut 5 bases from V and 6 bases from J, with 8 bases between. CDR3 length: 11 amino acids.

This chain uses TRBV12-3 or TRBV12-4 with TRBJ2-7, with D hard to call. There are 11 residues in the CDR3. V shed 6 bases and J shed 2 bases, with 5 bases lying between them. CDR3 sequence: CASSNTYEQYF. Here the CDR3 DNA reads TGTGCCAGCAGCAATACCTACGAGCAGTACTTC.